This T cell receptor (beta chain) was sequenced during a study of T-cell reconstitution after alpha-beta-depleted transplantation in children. During its preparation, the TCRbeta library received unique molecular identifiers. TCRdb itself ran the PCR reads through MiXCR, one entry per CDR3 protein. The sample consists of about 350,000 distinct CDR3 sequences, around 16% of them appearing once. CDR3 length equals 17 residues. With V trimmed by 1 base and J by 1 base, 2 bases remained unmatched. Germline CDR1 reads SGHRS; CDR2 reads YFSETQ. The sample holds many counts of this clonotype. What it binds is not known. General study findings and limits: After transplant, at about two months, alpha-beta T cells were reportedly derived from several hundred expanded graft clones.

This receptor was identified in a male patient between 2 and 9 years old who had a stem cell transplant for acute lymphoblastic leukemia, so the T cells may come from the graft donor. This specimen was PBMCs, mostly from graft donor cells, taken 360 days after TCRalphabeta/CD19-depleted stem cell transplant. The chain recombines TRBV5-1 with TRBJ2-1; 13 positions agree with TRBD2. The CDR3 DNA sequence: TGCGCCAGCAGCTTGCCGACTAGCGGGGGGTCCTACAATGAGCAGTTCTTC. Translating gives CASSLPTSGGSYNEQFF.